This T cell receptor beta chain was identified during a study of blood T cell repertoires in COVID-19. About the research overall: T cells, B-cell-depleted T cells, or PBMCs supplied cDNA or gDNA.

This clone was seen a single time. It was during active infection that Seattle patients were enrolled and then longitudinally followed. This CDR3 is built from 16 residues. Germline-derived CDR1 and CDR2 are SGHTA and FQGNSA. Trimming pared 2 bases from V and 3 bases from J, leaving 11 bases between. As originally analysed: From reference gene primer amplification, estimates of nucleated cell counts were derived. The repertoire was sequenced with immunoSEQ multiplex PCR; TCRdb's copy has only in-frame clones and lacks some. V, J and clone size derive from that table, while D and trimming were established from the DNA sequence. This table has 180,000 or so clones, over 65% appearing once.

The J gene is TRBJ1-6, the V gene TRBV7-2; tentatively, D is TRBD1 (6 bases). The sequencing input was peripheral blood. The receptor was derived from a person aged 65 to 85 with COVID-19, enrolled during active disease. In nucleotides, the CDR3 is TGTGCCAGCAGCTTAAGACAGGCAGACTATAATTCACCCCTCCACTTT. Its protein product is CASSLRQADYNSPLHF. The variable domain in full, with the rest retrieved from reference TRBV7-2 and TRBJ1-6, is GAGVSQSPSNKVTEKGKDVELRCDPISGHTALYWYRQSLGQGLEFLIYFQGNSAPDKSGLPSDRFSAERTGGSVSTLTIQRTQQEDSAVYLCASSLRQADYNSPLHFGNGTRLTVT.